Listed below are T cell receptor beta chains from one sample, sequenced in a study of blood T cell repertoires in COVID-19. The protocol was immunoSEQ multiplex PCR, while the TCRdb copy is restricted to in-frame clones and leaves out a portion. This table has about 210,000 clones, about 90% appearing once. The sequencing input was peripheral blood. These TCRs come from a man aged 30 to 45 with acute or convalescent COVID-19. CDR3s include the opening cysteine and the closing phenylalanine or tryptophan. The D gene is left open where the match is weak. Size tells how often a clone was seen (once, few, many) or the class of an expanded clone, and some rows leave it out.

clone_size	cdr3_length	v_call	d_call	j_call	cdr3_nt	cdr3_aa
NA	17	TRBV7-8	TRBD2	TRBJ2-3	TGTGCCAGCAGCTTAGGCCGACTAGCGGGGGTTTCAGATACGCAGTATTTT	CASSLGRLAGVSDTQYF
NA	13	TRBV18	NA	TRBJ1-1	TGTGCCAGCTCACCAGAACAGGGCGCTGAAGCTTTCTTT	CASSPEQGAEAFF
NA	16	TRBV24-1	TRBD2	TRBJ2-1	TGTGCCACCAGTGATTCCCTAGCGGGCTCCTACAATGAGCAGTTCTTC	CATSDSLAGSYNEQFF
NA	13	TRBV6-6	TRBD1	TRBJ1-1	TGTGCCAGCAGTGACGGTGGCAGGGGGCGAACTTTCTTT	CASSDGGRGRTFF
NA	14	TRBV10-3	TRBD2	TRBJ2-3	TGTGCCATCAGTGAGGGACTAGCGGGTAATACGCAGTATTTT	CAISEGLAGNTQYF
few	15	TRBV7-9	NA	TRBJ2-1	TGTGCCAGCGAACGGGTGGGAGAGACCTACAATGAGCAGTTCTTC	CASERVGETYNEQFF
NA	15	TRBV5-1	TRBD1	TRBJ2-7	TGCGCCAGCAGCTTCTCCGGGACAGGGGGTCTCGAGCAGTACTTC	CASSFSGTGGLEQYF
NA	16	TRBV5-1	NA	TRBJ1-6	TGCGCCAGCAGCGGAGGTATGGGGGGATATAATTCACCCCTCCACTTT	CASSGGMGGYNSPLHF
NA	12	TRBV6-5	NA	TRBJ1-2	TGTGTAGCAGGGCCGTGGATTGGAAGCTACACCTTC	CVAGPWIGSYTF
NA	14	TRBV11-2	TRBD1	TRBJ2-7	TGTGCCAGCAGTTCCCGGGACAGGTCCCGCGAGCAGTACTTC	CASSSRDRSREQYF
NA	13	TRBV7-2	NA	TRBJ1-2	TGTGCCAGCAGCGTCCCGCAGGGCTATGGCTACACCTTC	CASSVPQGYGYTF
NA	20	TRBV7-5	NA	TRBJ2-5	TGTGCCAGAAGCGCTCAATCCCCCGGGACAGTTCTCTCTTGGGGGGAGACCCAGTACTTC	CARSAQSPGTVLSWGETQYF
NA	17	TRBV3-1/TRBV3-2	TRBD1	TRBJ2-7	TGTGCCAGCAGCCAAGATCCAGCGACAGGGCGAGCCTACGAGCAGTACTTC	CASSQDPATGRAYEQYF
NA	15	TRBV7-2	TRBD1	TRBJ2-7	TGTGCCAGCAGCAAACATGGGACAGGAGTCTACGAGCAGTACTTC	CASSKHGTGVYEQYF
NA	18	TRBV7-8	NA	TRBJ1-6	TGTGCCAGCAGCTTAGTAGTCGAAAAAAGCTCCTATAATTCACCCCTCCACTTT	CASSLVVEKSSYNSPLHF
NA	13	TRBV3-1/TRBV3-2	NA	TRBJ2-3	TGTGCCAGCAGCCAGGCGAGGGTGGATACGCAGTATTTT	CASSQARVDTQYF
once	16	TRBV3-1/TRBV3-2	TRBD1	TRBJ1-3	TGTGCCAGCAGCGAAGACAGGGATCCGTCTGGAAACACCATATATTTT	CASSEDRDPSGNTIYF
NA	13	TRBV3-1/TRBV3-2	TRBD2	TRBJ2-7	TGTGCCAGCGGCCGGGGACTAGAATACGAGCAGTACTTC	CASGRGLEYEQYF
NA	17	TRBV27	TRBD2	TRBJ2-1	TGTGCCAGCAATAAACGCGCGGGCGGGGGATCCTACAATGAGCAGTTCTTC	CASNKRAGGGSYNEQFF
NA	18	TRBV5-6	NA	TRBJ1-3	TGTGCCAGCAGCCTAGCGATTGAGGCGGGCCAAGGTGGAAACACCATATATTTT	CASSLAIEAGQGGNTIYF
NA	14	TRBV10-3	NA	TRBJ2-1	TGTGCCATCAGTGACCGGAGCTCCTACAATGAGCAGTTCTTC	CAISDRSSYNEQFF
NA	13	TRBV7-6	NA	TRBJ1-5	TGTGCCAGCAGCCCCTTTAGCAATCAGCCCCAGCATTTT	CASSPFSNQPQHF